This T cell receptor (beta chain) was captured in a study of blood T cells in healthy people across ages. Study outcomes and limitations: With age, beta diversity per million T cells declined roughly linearly, significantly by around 43.

V was trimmed by 0 bases and J by 9 bases, leaving 12 bases between them. This CDR3 has 13 amino acids. Looked up from germline, CDR1 is ENHRY and CDR2 is SYGVKD. For this clonotype: Antigen: not known.

Using a J-beta primer mix together with a sample-barcoded 5' primer, a second PCR was run for roughly 7 to 12 cycles. Every single cDNA molecule received a tag from a template-switch adaptor with 12 random nucleotides. One entry per CDR3 protein results from TCRdb running MiXCR on the 5' RACE reads. The data show over 1.5 million distinct CDR3 sequences, 40% to 55% seen once. The receptor comes from a woman in her forties in good health. The sample consisted of blood. The chain links TRBV10-3 to TRBJ2-7; TRBD1 is a possible D gene (5 bases). For the CDR3, the DNA is TGTGCCATCAGTGAGTCCCAGGGCCCCCGGCAGTACTTC. Protein: CAISESQGPRQYF.